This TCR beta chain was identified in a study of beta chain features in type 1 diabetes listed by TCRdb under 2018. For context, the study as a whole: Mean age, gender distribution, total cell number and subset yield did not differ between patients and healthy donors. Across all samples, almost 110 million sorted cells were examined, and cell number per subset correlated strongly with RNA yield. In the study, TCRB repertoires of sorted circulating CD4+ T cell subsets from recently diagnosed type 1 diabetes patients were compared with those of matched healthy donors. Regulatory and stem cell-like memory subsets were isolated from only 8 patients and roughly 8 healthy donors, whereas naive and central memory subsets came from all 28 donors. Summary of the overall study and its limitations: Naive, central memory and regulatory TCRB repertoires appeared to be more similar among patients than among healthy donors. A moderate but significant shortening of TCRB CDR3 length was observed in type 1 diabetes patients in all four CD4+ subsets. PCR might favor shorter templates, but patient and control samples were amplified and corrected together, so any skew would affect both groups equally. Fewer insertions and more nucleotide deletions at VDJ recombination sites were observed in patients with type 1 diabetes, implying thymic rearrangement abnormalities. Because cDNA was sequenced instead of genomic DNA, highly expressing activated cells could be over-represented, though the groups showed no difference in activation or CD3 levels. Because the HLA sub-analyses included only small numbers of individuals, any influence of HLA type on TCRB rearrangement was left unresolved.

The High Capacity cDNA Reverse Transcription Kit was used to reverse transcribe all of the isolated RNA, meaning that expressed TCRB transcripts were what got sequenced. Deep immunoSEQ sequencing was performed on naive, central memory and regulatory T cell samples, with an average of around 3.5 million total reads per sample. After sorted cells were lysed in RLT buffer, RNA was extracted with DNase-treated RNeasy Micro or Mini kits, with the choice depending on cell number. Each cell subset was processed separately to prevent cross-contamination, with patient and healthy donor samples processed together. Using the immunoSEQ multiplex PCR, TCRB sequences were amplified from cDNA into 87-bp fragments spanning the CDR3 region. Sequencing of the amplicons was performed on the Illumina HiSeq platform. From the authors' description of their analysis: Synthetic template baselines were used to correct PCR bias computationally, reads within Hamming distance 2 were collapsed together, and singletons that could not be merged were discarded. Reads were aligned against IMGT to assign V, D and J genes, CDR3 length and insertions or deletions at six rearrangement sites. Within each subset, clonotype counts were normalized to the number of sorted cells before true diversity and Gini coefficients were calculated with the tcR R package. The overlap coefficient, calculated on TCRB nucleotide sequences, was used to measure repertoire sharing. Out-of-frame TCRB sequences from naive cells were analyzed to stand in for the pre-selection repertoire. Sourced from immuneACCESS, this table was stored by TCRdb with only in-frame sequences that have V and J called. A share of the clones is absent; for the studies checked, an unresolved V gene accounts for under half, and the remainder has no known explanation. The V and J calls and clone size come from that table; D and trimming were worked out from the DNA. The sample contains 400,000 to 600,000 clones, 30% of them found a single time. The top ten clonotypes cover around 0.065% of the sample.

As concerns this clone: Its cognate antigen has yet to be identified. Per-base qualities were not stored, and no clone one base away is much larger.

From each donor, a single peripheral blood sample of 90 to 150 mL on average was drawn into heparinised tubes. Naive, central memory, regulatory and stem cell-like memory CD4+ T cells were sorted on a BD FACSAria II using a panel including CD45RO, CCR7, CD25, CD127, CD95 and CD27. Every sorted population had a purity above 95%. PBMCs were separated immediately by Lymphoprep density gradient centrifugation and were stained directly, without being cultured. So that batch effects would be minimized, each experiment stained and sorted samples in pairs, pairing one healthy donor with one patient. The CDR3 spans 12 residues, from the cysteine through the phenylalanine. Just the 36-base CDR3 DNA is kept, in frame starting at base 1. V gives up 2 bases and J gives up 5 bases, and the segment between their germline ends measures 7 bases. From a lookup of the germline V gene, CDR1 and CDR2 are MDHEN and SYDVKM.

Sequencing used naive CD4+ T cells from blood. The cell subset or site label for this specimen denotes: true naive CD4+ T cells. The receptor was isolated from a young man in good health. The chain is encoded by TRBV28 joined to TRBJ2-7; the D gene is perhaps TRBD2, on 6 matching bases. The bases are TGTGCCAGCAGTTTAACGGGGGACGAGCAGTACTTC. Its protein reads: CASSLTGDEQYF.